The 9 T cell receptor beta chains below all came from one sample that was sequenced in a study of response to subunit inactivated influenza vaccine. Via MiXCR, TCRdb re-called the RT-PCR reads, giving one row per CDR3 protein. The data hold 200,000 to 250,000 distinct CDR3 sequences, with 10% to 15% observed a single time. The material was non-naive T cells sorted from PBMCs, obtained less than 15 days before vaccination. The receptors stem from a man aged 45-65 years who received an inactivated influenza vaccine.

This clonotype has a handful of counts. The rearrangement joins TRBV4-2 to TRBJ2-1; D not resolved. This CDR3 spans 14 amino acids. V lost 1 base and J 6 bases, leaving 10 bases between the germline ends. Germline CDR1 reads LGHNA; CDR2 reads YNFKEQ. The CDR3 sequence: CASSQVSDSNEQFF. CDR3 nucleotide sequence: TGTGCCAGCAGCCAAGTTTCAGACTCCAATGAGCAGTTCTTC.

Ten or more counts support this clonotype. The V call is TRBV20-1, the J call TRBJ2-1; 11 bases line up with TRBD2. Trimming at V came to 5 bases and at J to 3 bases, leaving 3 bases not matched to a gene. Germline V gene sequence: CDR1 DFQATT, CDR2 SNEGSKA (reference sequence). The CDR3 loop spans 14 amino acids. The CDR3 region is CSAQGTSGYNEQFF. CDR3 sequence (DNA): TGCAGTGCTCAGGGGACTAGCGGCTACAATGAGCAGTTCTTC.

The rearrangement uses TRBV20-1 and TRBJ2-5; 8 nucleotides line up with TRBD1. Germline CDR1 is DFQATT and CDR2 is SNEGSKA (reference sequence). The CDR3 extends over 14 amino acids. J lost 1 base, V lost 5 bases, and 6 bases had no gene match. The CDR3 bases are TGCAGTGCTGGGGACAGGAAAATCCAAGAGACCCAGTACTTC. Translation gives CSAGDRKIQETQYF.

This clonotype was picked up many times. V is TRBV7-8 and J is TRBJ1-6; TRBD1 aligns across 9 bases. The CDR3 runs to 14 residues. The J segment lost 7 bases and the V segment lost 5 bases, leaving 3 bases of the junction unmatched. CDR1 and CDR2 from the germline V gene are SGHVS and FQNEAQ. CDR3 sequence reads: CASSLDRGNSPLHF. CDR3 bases: TGTGCCAGCAGCCTTGACAGGGGGAATTCACCCCTCCACTTT.

The chain has TRBV3-1 and TRBJ2-5; tentative D call: TRBD1 (6 bases). The CDR3 has 17 amino acids. Trimming left V 5 bases short and J 2 bases short, with 21 bases between. Germline CDR1 LGHDT, CDR2 YNNKEL (reference sequence). CDR3 protein: CASSSYTRGGGQETQYF. Written as DNA, the CDR3 is TGTGCCAGCAGCTCGTATACCAGGGGTGGCGGGCAAGAGACCCAGTACTTC.

This clonotype was seen a handful of times. This chain uses TRBV18 with TRBJ1-5; TRBD1 agrees at 9 bases. The CDR3 extends over 15 amino acids. The trim removed 6 bases at V and 1 base at J, leaving 4 bases unmatched. CDR1 is KGHSH, CDR2 LQKENI, per germline. CDR3 sequence: CASSEGQGSNQPQHF. CDR3 nucleotide sequence: TGTGCCAGCTCGGAGGGACAGGGAAGCAATCAGCCCCAGCATTTT. The whole variable domain, remainder taken from reference TRBV18 and TRBJ1-5, is NAGVMQNPRHLVRRRGQEARLRCSPMKGHSHVYWYRQLPEEGLKFMVYLQKENIIDESGMPKERFSAEFPKEGPSILRIQQVVRGDSAAYFCASSEGQGSNQPQHFGDGTRLSIL.

This clonotype occurred once. The chain is built from TRBV15 and TRBJ2-2; D is perhaps TRBD2 (5 bases). CDR1 is LNHNV and CDR2 is YYDKDF in the germline V gene (reference sequence). The CDR3 is made up of 16 amino acids. V was trimmed by 8 bases and J by 2 bases, leaving 18 bases between them. The CDR3 loop is CATVPGVHVNTGELFF. In DNA, the CDR3 is TGTGCCACCGTTCCCGGGGTGCACGTAAACACCGGGGAGCTGTTTTTT.

Ten or more counts support this clonotype. The J gene is TRBJ1-2, the V gene TRBV20-1; weak D call: TRBD1 (5 bases). Germline V gene sequence: CDR1 DFQATT, CDR2 SNEGSKA (reference sequence). The CDR3 is 13 amino acids. Deletions cut 6 bases from V and 0 bases from J, with 11 bases between. The CDR3 sequence is CSAQDRANYGYTF. The CDR3 nucleotides are TGCAGTGCCCAAGACAGAGCTAACTATGGCTACACCTTC.

J is TRBJ2-2 and V is TRBV4-3; TRBD1 matches at 9 bases. With 0 bases clipped from V and 4 bases from J, the junction kept 6 bases outside the gene matches. Germline V gene data show CDR1 as LGHNA and CDR2 as YSLEER. The CDR3 totals 17 residues. CDR3 DNA sequence: TGCGCCAGCAGCCAAGAAATACAGGGGGCGGGCACCGGGGAGCTGTTTTTT. Translated, it gives CASSQEIQGAGTGELFF.